Reported below is one T cell receptor beta chain. Method: immunoSEQ multiplex PCR; TCRdb's copy keeps in-frame clones and lacks some. Here the sample spans 200,000 to 250,000 clones, approximately 80% being singletons. These data are taken from a study of blood T cell repertoires in COVID-19. The TCR was taken from a man aged 45 to 65 with active or convalescent COVID-19. The sequenced material came from peripheral blood.

In DNA, the CDR3 is TGTGCCAGCAGCTTCGGACGGGGGGCTGGAAACACCATATATTTT. Its protein product is CASSFGRGAGNTIYF. This chain joins TRBV7-9 and TRBJ1-3; possibly TRBD1 for D (5 bases). Germline V lookup: CDR1 SEHNR, CDR2 FQNEAQ (reference sequence). Trimming removed 3 bases from V and 2 bases from J, with 11 bases in between. This CDR3 is built from 15 residues.